This TCR beta chain came from a study of OX40 agonist ivuxolimab in advanced cancers. Overall study: Patients undergoing dose escalation presented with hepatocellular carcinoma, melanoma, renal cell or head and neck cancer. Regarding the study as a whole: More expanded clones were found, on average, in CD8+ than in CD4+ T cells.

Germline CDR1 is LNHNV and CDR2 is YYDKDF (reference sequence). V was clipped by 5 bases and J by 0 bases, with 17 bases between them. CDR3 length equals 17 residues. TCRdb's table, derived via immunoSEQ multiplex PCR, lists solely in-frame clones and lacks some. Of about 22,000 clones in the sample, approximately 86% are singletons; the top ten hold around a quarter. Exclusion of a patient followed from autoimmune disease history or systemic immunosuppression. This clone was counted between two and nine times. The antigen is unknown. The rearrangement links TRBV15 to TRBJ2-1; D may match TRBD1 or TRBD2 (5 bases each). This receptor was taken from an adult with an advanced solid tumor such as melanoma, head and neck, liver or kidney cancer. This specimen was CD4+ or CD8+ T cells sorted from blood, taken in a trial of the OX40 agonist ivuxolimab. CDR3 protein: CATSSSGRDSSYNEQFF. The DNA for the CDR3 is TGTGCCACCAGCTCCTCGGGACGCGACAGCTCCTACAATGAGCAGTTCTTC.